These 5 T cell receptor beta chains were all obtained from the same sample, sequenced in a study of lymphopenia after photon versus proton radiotherapy. Libraries were prepared by immunoSEQ multiplex PCR; TCRdb keeps only in-frame clonotypes and omits some of them. The table lists around 20,000 clones, 80% to 95% of them singletons. The sample in question was peripheral blood, obtained from a patient treated with proton-based radiotherapy. The receptors shown here come from a woman between 65 and 79 years old with pancreatic cancer. Some clones in this sample may be carry-over from other donors' samples.

The chain carries TRBV4-3 and TRBJ2-7; 9 bases align to TRBD1. Trimming removed 3 bases from V and 2 bases from J; junction bases left unmatched: 5. The CDR3 loop spans 15 amino acids. Germline CDR1 LGHNA, CDR2 YSLEER. The CDR3 DNA follows: TGCGCCAGCAGCCAGTCGTGGACAGGGGCCTACGAGCAGTACTTC. Amino acids: CASSQSWTGAYEQYF.

The rearrangement joins TRBV27 to TRBJ2-1, with D uncertain. CDR3 length: 15 residues. Germline V CDR1 and CDR2: MNHEY, SMNVEV (reference sequence). The V and J ends lost 3 bases and 5 bases respectively, with 14 bases between them. CDR3 amino acids: CASSFLPDSHNEQFF. The CDR3 DNA is TGTGCCAGCAGTTTCCTCCCAGATTCACACAATGAGCAGTTCTTC.

The chain is built from TRBV7-2 and TRBJ1-1; D gene uncertain. Germline CDR1 and CDR2: SGHTA and FQGNSA. This CDR3 is 15 amino acids long. V lost 2 bases and J lost 2, with 12 bases in between. The CDR3 here is CASSLLIDGNTEAFF. As DNA, the CDR3 is TGTGCCAGCAGCTTACTCATAGACGGAAACACTGAAGCTTTCTTT.

The chain recombines TRBV4-2 with TRBJ2-1; D is unclear. Between the trimmed V and J ends, which lost 0 bases and 9 bases, there was a span of 6 bases. The length of the CDR3 is 12 residues. The V gene's germline CDR1 is LGHNA and CDR2 YNFKEQ. The CDR3 is CASSQDPVEQFF. The CDR3 DNA follows: TGTGCCAGCAGCCAAGATCCGGTTGAGCAGTTCTTC.

The chain is built from TRBV12-5 and TRBJ1-1, with D perhaps matching TRBD1 (5 bases). Trimming removed 2 bases from V and 7 bases from J, with 11 bases in between. Germline CDR1 LGHNT, CDR2 FRNRAP. CDR3 length: 13 residues. CDR3 amino acids: CASGLSGQGEAFF. The CDR3 DNA follows: TGTGCTAGTGGTTTGAGCGGCCAGGGTGAAGCTTTCTTT. Drawing the rest from reference TRBV12-5 and TRBJ1-1, the complete variable domain is DARVTQTPRHKVTEMGQEVTMRCQPILGHNTVFWYRQTMMQGLELLAYFRNRAPLDDSGMPKDRFSAEMPDATLATLKIQPSEPRDSAVYFCASGLSGQGEAFFGQGTRLTVV.